Listed below are T cell receptor beta chains from one sample, sequenced in a study of cytomegalovirus exposure and HLA in healthy donors. Profiling relied on immunoSEQ multiplex PCR, and the TCRdb table lists in-frame clones only, not all of them. Of 70,000 to 80,000 clones in the sample, approximately 94% were seen once. The sample was PBMCs. These receptors all stem from a woman aged 18-29 years in good health and CMV-seropositive. CDR3s include the opening cysteine and the closing phenylalanine or tryptophan. The order of the fields is clone size, D gene, J gene, V gene, CDR3 DNA, CDR3 protein. D genes are given only for firm matches. Clone sizes are given selectively: once, few, many, or a class where the clone is expanded.

. | TRBD1 | TRBJ1-6 | TRBV5-1 | TGCGCCAGCAGCTTGCTAGGGGGCGATTCACCCCTCCACTTT | CASSLLGGDSPLHF
. | . | TRBJ1-5 | TRBV6-1 | TGTGCCAGCAGTGAGCCGGGTACCAATCAGCCCCAGCATTTT | CASSEPGTNQPQHF
. | TRBD1 | TRBJ2-5 | TRBV2 | TGTGCCAGCAAAGGCCAGGGGGCTCGCGGGACCCAGTACTTC | CASKGQGARGTQYF
. | TRBD2 | TRBJ2-7 | TRBV7-8 | TGTGCCAGCAGCTACAATCCGGGACTAGCGGATTCCACCTCCTACGAGCAGTACTTC | CASSYNPGLADSTSYEQYF
. | . | TRBJ1-2 | TRBV6-5 | TGTGCCAGCAGTCAGGGACTTTCTTCTGGCTACACCTTC | CASSQGLSSGYTF
. | . | TRBJ1-1 | TRBV7-2 | TGTGCCAGCAGCTTAGCTCAGGGGACACGCTCCACCAAACCGAACACTGAAGCTTTCTTT | CASSLAQGTRSTKPNTEAFF
. | . | TRBJ1-2 | TRBV19 | TGTGCCAGTAGTAGCCTACAGATTTATGGCTACACCTTC | CASSSLQIYGYTF
. | . | TRBJ2-4 | TRBV7-2 | TGTGCCAGCAGCCGATCGGGACTTGGCGAAAACATTCAGTACTTC | CASSRSGLGENIQYF
. | TRBD2 | TRBJ2-2 | TRBV7-9 | TGTGCCAGCAGCAGTAGCGGGAGGGCCGTCACCGGGGAGCTGTTTTTT | CASSSSGRAVTGELFF
. | TRBD1 | TRBJ2-7 | TRBV4-3 | TGCGCCAGCAGCACTTCCGTACAGGGGATCTACGAGCAGTACTTC | CASSTSVQGIYEQYF
. | . | TRBJ1-4 | TRBV7-9 | TGTGCCAGCAGCTCCACCGGGACACACAATGAAAAACTGTTTTTT | CASSSTGTHNEKLFF
. | . | TRBJ2-5 | TRBV19 | TGTGCCAGTAGTTCTAAGGACAGAAACCAAGAGACCCAGTACTTC | CASSSKDRNQETQYF
. | TRBD1 | TRBJ2-7 | TRBV28 | TGTGCCAGCGGGGACAGGGGAACTTTCTACGAGCAGTACTTC | CASGDRGTFYEQYF
. | TRBD1 | TRBJ1-2 | TRBV7-9 | TGTGCCAGCAGCTTGGATGGACAGGGTTTACCGTACTATGGCTACACCTTC | CASSLDGQGLPYYGYTF
. | . | TRBJ2-7 | TRBV7-3 | TGTGCCAGCAGCTTAACGTATGCAGGGTCTGGCGAGCAGTACTTC | CASSLTYAGSGEQYF
. | . | TRBJ1-5 | TRBV4-1 | TGCGCCAGCAGCCTCCGGGGCAATCAGCCCCAGCATTTT | CASSLRGNQPQHF
. | TRBD1 | TRBJ1-5 | TRBV28 | TGTGCCAGCAGTTTATCGACAGGGAAAGGACAGCCCCAGCATTTT | CASSLSTGKGQPQHF
. | . | TRBJ2-7 | TRBV5-1 | TGCGCCAGCAGCCCTTGGGGGGCGGGAGTTTACGAGCAGTACTTC | CASSPWGAGVYEQYF
. | TRBD2 | TRBJ2-3 | TRBV30 | TGTGCCTGGAGTGTAGGGGGGACTAGCTTCACAGATACGCAGTATTTT | CAWSVGGTSFTDTQYF
. | TRBD1 | TRBJ1-4 | TRBV27 | TGTGCCAGCAGTAACACAGGGGGCCGTGAAAAACTGTTTTTT | CASSNTGGREKLFF
once | TRBD1 | TRBJ1-2 | TRBV4-3 | TGCGCCAGCAGCCGGCAACTAGACAGGGTGGGATATGGCTACACCTTC | CASSRQLDRVGYGYTF
. | TRBD2 | TRBJ2-5 | TRBV10-3 | TGTGCCATCAGTGATCGGGGACTAGCGGGGCAAGAGACCCAGTACTTC | CAISDRGLAGQETQYF
. | TRBD1 | TRBJ2-7 | TRBV18 | TGTGCCAGCTCATCTTATCCGACAGGACAGGAGACTCTCTACGAGCAGTACTTC | CASSSYPTGQETLYEQYF
. | TRBD1 | TRBJ1-3 | TRBV4-2 | TGTGCCAGCAGCCACGCGGACAGGGTAGCCGGAAACACCATATATTTT | CASSHADRVAGNTIYF
. | TRBD1 | TRBJ2-7 | TRBV4-1 | TGCGCCAGCAGCCCTCGACAGGGGGCCTCCTACGAGCAGTACTTC | CASSPRQGASYEQYF
. | TRBD1 | TRBJ1-5 | TRBV18 | TGTGCCAGCTCACCAAGACAGGGCGGCAATCAGCCCCAGCATTTT | CASSPRQGGNQPQHF
. | . | TRBJ1-1 | TRBV14 | TGTGCCAGCAGCCACTGGAGGTCCAGAGACACTGAAGCTTTCTTT | CASSHWRSRDTEAFF
. | TRBD1 | TRBJ1-5 | TRBV10-3 | TGTGCCATCAGTGCCGGGACAGAAGGCAATCAGCCCCAGCATTTT | CAISAGTEGNQPQHF
. | TRBD2 | TRBJ2-7 | TRBV6-5 | TGTGCCAGCAGCCCACTAGCGGGAGGCAACTACGAGCAGTACTTC | CASSPLAGGNYEQYF
. | . | TRBJ1-1 | TRBV28 | TGTGCCAGCAGGTGGGGCAGCCCGAACACTGAAGCTTTCTTT | CASRWGSPNTEAFF
. | TRBD1 | TRBJ2-7 | TRBV5-1 | TGCGCCAGCAGCTCCCTACAGGGGAACGAGCAGTACTTC | CASSSLQGNEQYF
. | TRBD1 | TRBJ2-1 | TRBV11-2 | TGTGCCAGCAGCGAAAGGACGAATAGTATAGGGGGCGGGCAGTTCTTC | CASSERTNSIGGGQFF
. | . | TRBJ1-2 | TRBV5-1 | TGCGCCAGCAGCCCTTATCCCGACTATGGCTACACCTTC | CASSPYPDYGYTF
. | . | TRBJ1-6 | TRBV14 | TGTGCCAGCAGCCAAGTCGCGGGGTTGTCACCCCTCCACTTT | CASSQVAGLSPLHF
. | . | TRBJ1-2 | TRBV7-9 | TGTGCCAGCGGTGGGAGAGGCTACACCTTC | CASGGRGYTF
. | TRBD1 | TRBJ1-4 | TRBV4-3 | TGCGCCAGCAGCCAACCTGACAGGGATAATGAAAAACTGTTTTTT | CASSQPDRDNEKLFF
. | . | TRBJ2-1 | TRBV12-2 | TGTGCAAGTCGCCTGCCGTCGACTAGCAGAACCAATGAGCAGTTCTTC | CASRLPSTSRTNEQFF
. | . | TRBJ1-2 | TRBV28 | TGTGCCAGCAGTTTACTGGCACCAGCTAACTATGGCTACACCTTC | CASSLLAPANYGYTF
. | . | TRBJ2-5 | TRBV18 | TGTGCCAGCTCCCTCCAGAGGGGGGAGACCCAGTACTTC | CASSLQRGETQYF
. | . | TRBJ1-2 | TRBV5-1 | TGCGCCAGCAGCTCCACAGGGACCCCTGGCTATGGCTACACCTTC | CASSSTGTPGYGYTF
. | . | TRBJ2-1 | TRBV18 | TGTGCCAGCTCACCTATCGGACTCTCAGGGGATGAGCAGTTCTTC | CASSPIGLSGDEQFF
. | . | TRBJ2-7 | TRBV14 | TGTGCCAGCAGCCAGGAAGGACTTAGTACCTACGAGCAGTACTTC | CASSQEGLSTYEQYF
. | . | TRBJ1-2 | TRBV27 | TGTGCCAGCAGTTTTCTAGGAGGTTATGGCTACACCTTC | CASSFLGGYGYTF
. | . | TRBJ2-1 | TRBV9 | TGTGCCAGCAGCGCGACTAACGGACAGTACAATGAGCAGTTCTTC | CASSATNGQYNEQFF
. | TRBD2 | TRBJ2-5 | TRBV4-1 | TGCGCCAGCAGCCAAGTTACTAGCGGGGAGACCCAGTACTTC | CASSQVTSGETQYF
. | TRBD1 | TRBJ2-7 | TRBV9 | TGTGCCAGCAGCGCCCGGACAGGGAGTTCCTACGAGCAGTACTTC | CASSARTGSSYEQYF
. | . | TRBJ2-7 | TRBV6-1 | TGTGCCAGCACCGAGATCTCCTACGAGCAGTACTTC | CASTEISYEQYF
. | . | TRBJ2-3 | TRBV5-6 | TGTGCCAGCAGCTTGGGGGCAGGTGACCCCACAGATACGCAGTATTTT | CASSLGAGDPTDTQYF
. | TRBD1 | TRBJ2-1 | TRBV28 | TGTGCCAGCAGTTTACCTGGGACAGGGAACAATGAGCAGTTCTTC | CASSLPGTGNNEQFF
. | . | TRBJ2-3 | TRBV4-1 | TGCGCCAGCAGCCTAAGACTGGACACAGATACGCAGTATTTT | CASSLRLDTDTQYF
once | TRBD2 | TRBJ2-7 | TRBV5-1 | TGCGCCAGCAGACCCGGGGAGGGAGGGACGAGGGAGCAGTACTTC | CASRPGEGGTREQYF
. | . | TRBJ2-1 | TRBV28 | TGTGCCAGCAGTTTTCTTGGCGGGTACAATGAGCAGTTCTTC | CASSFLGGYNEQFF
. | . | TRBJ1-2 | TRBV5-1 | TGCGCCAGCAGCTTGGGCGGGGGCGGCGGCTATGGCTACACCTTC | CASSLGGGGGYGYTF
. | TRBD1 | TRBJ1-3 | TRBV5-1 | TGCGCCAGCAGGACCGGGACAGGGGAGGGAAACACCATATATTTT | CASRTGTGEGNTIYF
. | . | TRBJ2-7 | TRBV7-3 | TGTGCCAGCAGCTTCCCCGGTTCCGAGCAGTACTTC | CASSFPGSEQYF
. | . | TRBJ2-3 | TRBV9 | TGTGCCAGCAGCGTAGGAGTTGCGGGGAGCACAGATACGCAGTATTTT | CASSVGVAGSTDTQYF
. | . | TRBJ2-7 | TRBV5-8 | TGTGCCAGCAGCTTGTATCAGGGGTCCTACGAGCAGTACTTC | CASSLYQGSYEQYF
once | TRBD2 | TRBJ2-1 | TRBV2 | TGTGCCAGCAGTCCACAGGGGGCAATAACTAGCGGGAGTCCCCACAATGAGCAGTTCTTC | CASSPQGAITSGSPHNEQFF
. | TRBD2 | TRBJ2-5 | TRBV11-2 | TGTGCCAGCAGCATCGGACTAGCGGAACCACAAGAGACCCAGTACTTC | CASSIGLAEPQETQYF
. | . | TRBJ2-1 | TRBV2 | TGTGCCCTCAGGGGCGGGAGCTACAATGAGCAGTTCTTC | CALRGGSYNEQFF